This T cell receptor beta chain was recorded in a study of blood T cells in healthy people across ages. The CDR3 runs to 12 residues. CDR1 is MDHEN, CDR2 SYDVKM, per germline. Trimming pared 6 bases from V and 8 bases from J, leaving 10 bases between. A J-beta primer mix and a sample-barcoded 5' primer were used in a second PCR of about 7 to 12 cycles. TCRdb reprocessed the 5' RACE reads via MiXCR and lists one record per CDR3 protein. There are about a million distinct CDR3 sequences in the sample; roughly two fifths occur only once, and about 12% lies in the top ten. This chain joins TRBV28 and TRBJ1-4; maybe TRBD1 (5 bases). The clonotype originates from a man aged 18 to 29 in good health. Sequencing input: blood. The CDR3 DNA reads as TGTGCCAGCAGACCCGGGGGAGAAAAACTGTTTTTT. Its protein product is CASRPGGEKLFF.